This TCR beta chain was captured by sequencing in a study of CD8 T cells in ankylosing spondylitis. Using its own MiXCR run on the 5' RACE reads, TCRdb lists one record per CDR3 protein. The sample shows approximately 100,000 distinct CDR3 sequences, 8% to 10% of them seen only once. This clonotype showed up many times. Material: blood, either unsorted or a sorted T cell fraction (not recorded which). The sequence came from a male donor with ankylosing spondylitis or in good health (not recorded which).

In nucleotides, the CDR3 is TGCAGCGTTGAAGATGCCCAGGGCCACTACGAGCAGTACTTC. It encodes CSVEDAQGHYEQYF. This chain uses TRBV29-1 with TRBJ2-7; D is perhaps TRBD1 (5 bases). V was cut by 0 bases and J by 3 bases, with 12 bases left in between. Germline loops: CDR1 SQVTM, CDR2 ANQGSEA. The CDR3 spans 14 residues.